This entry features one T cell receptor (beta chain) sequence. The antigen is not known. Different DNA sequences within this sample yield the same CDR3. Treatment reported: oral pan-JAK inhibitor, 5-10 mg twice daily. These data are taken from a study of CD8+ T cells in alopecia areata. On the study more broadly: Oral tofacitinib, 5 to 10 mg twice daily, was given in an open-label trial. Treatment with tofacitinib (6 to 18 months) was followed by 6 months off drug.

Study conclusions and caveats: Scalp sample sequencing also detects resident alphabeta T cells of normal skin. Many expanded lesional clones persisted in scalp and blood during tofacitinib treatment.

In germline, CDR1 is MNHEY, CDR2 SMNVEV (reference sequence). This CDR3 is 12 amino acids long. The V and J ends lost 5 bases and 1 base respectively, with 5 bases between them. The authors extracted RNA and reverse transcribed it into cDNA as the sequencing template. Method: immunoSEQ multiplex PCR; TCRdb's copy keeps in-frame clones and lacks some. The data hold about 76,000 clones, with 60% to 70% observed a single time. The chain carries TRBV27 and TRBJ1-1, with D unresolved. This sequence was found in a human donor with alopecia areata. This material consisted of CD8+ T cells sorted from blood, taken at week 24, from a patient treated with tofacitinib. The CDR3 bases are TGTGCCAGCAGTCCCGGGAACACTGAAGCTTTCTTT. Its translation is CASSPGNTEAFF.